Listed here is a single TCR beta chain. Its cognate antigen is unknown. The data derive from a study of OX40 agonist ivuxolimab in advanced cancers. At the level of the study: Three patients had partial responses: one hepatocellular carcinoma, two cutaneous melanoma.

Germline values: CDR1 SGDLS, CDR2 YYNGEE. The CDR3 has 15 amino acids. V was shortened by 0 bases and J by 3 bases, with 13 bases between the two germline ends. Clones were read by immunoSEQ multiplex PCR, and TCRdb kept only the in-frame ones, dropping some. The repertoire holds tens of thousands of clones, with roughly nine tenths as singletons. Broader study findings: Certain nonresponding patients likewise had low normalized T-cell clonal expansion. The expanded peripheral T cells' antigen specificity was not determined. On average, CD8+ T cells had more expanded clones than CD4+.

The rearrangement uses TRBV9 and TRBJ2-7; TRBD2 is a possible D gene (7 bases). Sequencing was performed on CD4+ or CD8+ T cells sorted from blood, taken in a trial of the OX40 agonist ivuxolimab. This TCR derives from an adult with an advanced solid tumor such as melanoma, head and neck, liver or kidney cancer. CDR3 residues: CASSVGGGVGYEQYF. The CDR3 DNA sequence: TGTGCCAGCAGCGTAGGAGGGGGGGTCGGCTACGAGCAGTACTTC.